These T cell receptor beta chains were read from a single sample in a study of PD-L1 blockade in urothelial cancer. Profiled with immunoSEQ multiplex PCR; TCRdb holds only in-frame clones, not every one. The repertoire includes roughly 100,000 clones, approximately 82% of them detected once, and approximately 8.4% sits in the top ten. Material: PBMCs, obtained around atezolizumab (anti-PD-L1) treatment. The receptors derive from a man in his sixties or seventies with urothelial cancer. Both conserved end residues are part of each CDR3. A D gene is named only where the DNA matches it firmly.

TRBV6-1	NA	15	TRBJ2-2	CASSEGGPGTGELFF
TRBV5-8	NA	14	TRBJ1-2	CASSSPGGDYGYTF
TRBV11-3	TRBD1	15	TRBJ2-4	CASSAHRGNQNIQYF
TRBV29-1	NA	14	TRBJ1-1	CSVERGGLNTEAFF
TRBV29-1	TRBD2	15	TRBJ2-1	CSANGGKISYNEQFF
TRBV6-1	TRBD2	14	TRBJ2-4	CASISGEGKNIQYF
TRBV5-4	TRBD2	15	TRBJ2-2	CASSAGTSGTGELFF
TRBV11-3	NA	15	TRBJ2-7	CASSLDVTRHYEQYF
TRBV19	NA	15	TRBJ1-4	CASSTGGRIHEKLFF
TRBV4-3	TRBD1	17	TRBJ1-5	CASSQDWGQGVGQPQHF
TRBV4-2	NA	15	TRBJ1-4	CASSQDPGGDEKLFF
TRBV6-1	TRBD1	15	TRBJ1-6	CASSETGGFDSPLHF
TRBV25-1	TRBD1	16	TRBJ1-4	CASSEAGTGNNEKLFF
TRBV4-3	NA	17	TRBJ2-2	CASSLQPGTSNTGELFF
TRBV6-1	NA	15	TRBJ1-5	CATDLGGANNQPQHF
TRBV2	NA	13	TRBJ2-3	CASRGTPGDTQYF
TRBV7-2	NA	13	TRBJ1-5	CASSQGSHQPQHF
TRBV5-6	NA	14	TRBJ2-7	CASSLNRVTYEQYF
TRBV6-5	NA	14	NA	CASSYANGDYEQYF
TRBV7-6	TRBD1	15	TRBJ1-1	CASSLAGDRGDEAFF
TRBV7-3	NA	14	TRBJ2-5	CASSPGGLGETQYF
TRBV30	NA	13	TRBJ2-3	CAWSTGLADTQYF
TRBV11-2	NA	14	TRBJ1-1	CASSLEQGSTEAFF
TRBV11-3	NA	13	TRBJ2-1	CASTPTSYNEQFF
TRBV19	TRBD1	14	TRBJ1-1	CASTTGGRNTEAFF
TRBV5-8	NA	15	TRBJ2-5	CASSFGALEKETQYF
TRBV7-9	NA	14	TRBJ2-7	CASSPLRVPYEQYF
TRBV9	TRBD2	16	TRBJ2-7	CASSDIKRGISYEQYF
TRBV29-1	TRBD1	17	TRBJ2-5	CSVRGKQGATYQETQYF
TRBV11-2	NA	16	TRBJ1-3	CASSLARGAKGNTIYF
TRBV25-1	NA	13	TRBJ1-1	CASSHGHTGEAFF
TRBV5-1	TRBD1	14	TRBJ2-1	CASSSGTGYNEQFF
TRBV7-2	NA	14	TRBJ2-5	CASSPRGGWETQYF
TRBV19	NA	15	TRBJ1-2	CASSIDGSFPGGYTF
TRBV5-1	NA	17	TRBJ2-7	CASSFSPPSGEAYEQYF
TRBV18	TRBD2	15	TRBJ2-1	CASSPGLAGPSEQFF
TRBV2	TRBD1	14	TRBJ2-7	CASSAGTGPYEQYF
TRBV5-6	NA	16	TRBJ2-2	CASSFGNREFTGELFF
TRBV20-1	NA	11	TRBJ1-4	CSARGQEKLFF
TRBV7-2	NA	14	TRBJ2-7	CASSLTAETYEQYF
TRBV10-3	TRBD2	15	TRBJ2-3	CAISESQGGTDTQYF
TRBV11-2	TRBD2	15	TRBJ2-3	CASSSLGTTGDTQYF
TRBV6-5	TRBD1	15	TRBJ2-7	CASSREQGAPYEQYF
TRBV9	NA	15	TRBJ1-4	CASSLGGETNEKLFF
TRBV2	NA	14	TRBJ1-1	CASRPARGDTEAFF
TRBV6-5	TRBD2	16	TRBJ2-5	CASSYTGTSVQETQYF
TRBV7-3	NA	13	TRBJ2-3	CASSLGQTDTQYF
TRBV6-6	TRBD1	12	TRBJ1-1	CASSRQGGEAFF
TRBV2	TRBD2	16	TRBJ2-3	CASSEDRAGGPDTQYF
TRBV19	NA	14	TRBJ1-1	CASSIAPSPIPSAF
TRBV19	TRBD1	15	TRBJ1-1	CASSSEGQGNTEAFF
TRBV18	TRBD1	15	TRBJ1-6	CASSPRTGDNSPLHF
TRBV15	TRBD1	18	TRBJ1-5	CATSRRTGGFNSNQPQHF
TRBV4-2	NA	14	TRBJ1-3	CASSQARVGNTIYF
TRBV11-3	NA	16	TRBJ1-5	CASSATGTLMNQPQHF
TRBV6-5	TRBD1	11	TRBJ2-5	CATRGRETQYF
TRBV29-1	NA	13	TRBJ1-1	CSVDQGGGTEAFF
TRBV11-2	TRBD1	16	TRBJ2-3	CASSLDMTGNTDTQYF
TRBV7-3	TRBD2	16	TRBJ2-2	CASSPQAGGGTGELFF
TRBV6-6	TRBD1	13	TRBJ2-5	CATRTGEGETQYF